The 7 T cell receptor beta chains below come from one sample, sequenced in a study of identical twins. One entry per CDR3 protein, called by TCRdb with MiXCR from the 5' RACE reads. The sample consists of 700,000 to 950,000 distinct CDR3 sequences, 12% of them appearing once. The same data also went into a second study, on yellow fever vaccine responses in identical twins.

Specimen: PBMCs. The source of these receptors is a young woman in good health.

This clonotype was seen only a few times. The V and J genes are TRBV27 and TRBJ2-2; perhaps TRBD2 as D (6 bases). The germline gives CDR1 MNHEY, CDR2 SMNVEV (reference sequence). This CDR3 is 17 amino acids long. V was trimmed by 5 bases and J by 2 bases, leaving 18 bases between them. The CDR3 loop reads CASSPLWTGVNTGELFF. The CDR3 bases are TGTGCCAGCAGTCCCCTTTGGACGGGAGTAAACACCGGGGAGCTGTTTTTT.

The rearrangement uses TRBV12-3 or TRBV12-4 and TRBJ2-3; 9 positions agree with TRBD2. This CDR3 comprises 14 residues. After removal of 3 bases from V and 4 bases from J, the junction contained 2 bases not matched to a gene. The CDR3 DNA is TGTGCCAGCAGTTTCAAGCGGGGGGCAGATACGCAGTATTTT. Its translation: CASSFKRGADTQYF.

This clonotype was counted many times. This chain uses TRBV12-3 or TRBV12-4 with TRBJ2-1; 15 bases fit TRBD2. This CDR3 contains 17 residues. The V and J ends lost 5 bases and 8 bases, in that order; junction bases with no gene match: 10. The CDR3, as DNA: TGTGCCAGCAGTCCAATCCGGACTAGCGGGAGGGCCCATGAGCAGTTCTTC. Protein product: CASSPIRTSGRAHEQFF.

V gene TRBV27 combines with J gene TRBJ1-1; D is unclear. Germline V gene lookup returns CDR1 MNHEY and CDR2 SMNVEV (reference sequence). V lost 3 bases to trimming and J lost 10 bases, with 18 bases between them. The length of the CDR3 is 14 residues. Here the CDR3 reads CASSFFLTGEGAFF. In DNA form, the CDR3 reads TGTGCCAGCAGTTTTTTCCTCACGGGTGAGGGAGCTTTCTTT.

DNA of the CDR3: TGCGCCAGCAGCGACGACGGATACTCCTACAATGAGCAGTTCTTC. Translating it yields CASSDDGYSYNEQFF. The V gene is TRBV5-1, the J gene TRBJ2-1; the D is unclear. V was pared by 4 bases and J by 0 bases, with 11 bases between. Germline lookup yields CDR1 SGHRS and CDR2 YFSETQ. The CDR3 has 15 residues.

This clonotype showed up just a few times. V gene TRBV10-1 combines with J gene TRBJ2-1; unclear D gene. The V and J ends lost 0 bases and 4 bases respectively, with 13 bases between them. This CDR3 region has 16 residues. Germline CDR1 WNHNN, CDR2 SYGVQD (reference sequence). The CDR3 sequence is CASSESTDGPYNEQFF. CDR3 DNA sequence: TGCGCCAGCAGTGAGTCAACAGACGGTCCGTACAATGAGCAGTTCTTC.

This chain uses TRBV6-1 with TRBJ2-3; TRBD2 matches 7 bases. CDR1 and CDR2 from the germline V gene are MNHNS and SASEGT. The CDR3 spans 16 residues. Trimming took 7 bases from V and 0 from J; bases not matched to a gene: 10. CDR3 region: CASNQPGLPSTDTQYF. The CDR3, as DNA: TGTGCCAGCAATCAACCGGGACTACCGAGCACAGATACGCAGTATTTT.